One sample yielded the 25 T cell receptor beta chains listed below, sequenced in a study of cytomegalovirus exposure and HLA in healthy donors. 60 Vbeta and 13 Jbeta primers were used in PCR. Repertoires were generated with immunoSEQ multiplex PCR, while TCRdb's copy carries only in-frame clones and drops some. Here the sample spans fewer than 250,000 clones, 70% to 85% being singletons. Sequencing used PBMCs. The receptors come from a girl under 10 years old in good health and CMV-seronegative.

The chain is built from TRBV12-5 and TRBJ2-2, with 8 bases matching TRBD2. J lost 6 bases, V lost 4 bases, and 10 bases had no gene match. Germline V gene data show CDR1 as LGHNT and CDR2 as FRNRAP. This CDR3 spans 16 amino acids. The CDR3 loop reads CASGSGREGLAGELFF. CDR3 bases: TGTGCTAGTGGTTCGGGCCGGGAGGGTCTGGCCGGGGAGCTGTTTTTT.

This chain uses TRBV29-1 with TRBJ2-7; a weak D match, TRBD1 (6 bases). V was pared by 6 bases and J by 5 bases, with 20 bases between. Germline V lookup: CDR1 SQVTM, CDR2 ANQGSEA. The CDR3 is 14 amino acids. CDR3 bases: TGCAGCGTCTCAGGGGCCCGGCGGTCTGACGAGCAGTACTTC. Residues: CSVSGARRSDEQYF.

V usage is TRBV9 and J usage is TRBJ2-2; D perhaps matches TRBD1 (5 bases). The CDR3 has 13 residues. Germline V gives CDR1 SGDLS, CDR2 YYNGEE. Deletions cut 2 bases from V and 7 bases from J, with 9 bases between. CDR3 nucleotide sequence: TGTGCCAGCAGCGTCAGGGTATTCGGGGAGCTGTTTTTT. It is translated as CASSVRVFGELFF.

Details on this clone: The same CDR3 can be traced to other DNA sequences in this sample. The chain couples TRBV6-1 to TRBJ1-2, with 8 bases matching TRBD1. The germline V gene has CDR1 MNHNS and CDR2 SASEGT. With V trimmed by 6 bases and J by 3 bases, 3 bases remained unmatched. This CDR3 region has 13 residues. CDR3 nucleotide sequence: TGTGCCAGCAGCCCGACAGGGGACTATGGCTACACCTTC. Translation gives CASSPTGDYGYTF.

This chain joins TRBV7-9 and TRBJ1-1, with D uncertain. Germline lookup yields CDR1 SEHNR and CDR2 FQNEAQ (reference sequence). With 6 bases removed from V and 0 bases from J, the gap between germline ends came to 8 bases. The CDR3 is 13 amino acids. The CDR3 spells CASSTDMNTEAFF. The DNA for the CDR3 is TGTGCCAGCAGTACTGACATGAACACTGAAGCTTTCTTT.

This sequence joins TRBV7-9 and TRBJ1-1; D is unresolved. The germline V gene encodes CDR1 SEHNR and CDR2 FQNEAQ (reference sequence). This CDR3 is built from 13 residues. The germline V and J ends were trimmed by 2 bases and 2 bases, with 6 bases remaining between them. The CDR3 spells CASSLQANTEAFF. The CDR3 DNA reads as TGTGCCAGCAGCTTACAGGCTAACACTGAAGCTTTCTTT.

The V gene is TRBV10-2, the J gene TRBJ1-1; D may be TRBD1 (5 bases). V was pared by 7 bases and J by 2 bases, with 20 bases between. This CDR3 comprises 16 residues. Germline CDR1 reads WSHSY; CDR2 reads SAAADI. For the CDR3, the DNA is TGCGCCAGCACCTTCTCCGGTTGGACAAAAAACACTGAAGCTTTCTTT. It yields the protein CASTFSGWTKNTEAFF.

V and J are TRBV14 and TRBJ2-6; 9 bases fit TRBD1. The CDR3 consists of 19 residues. J gave up 0 bases and V 4 bases, and 10 bases lay outside the gene matches. Germline V CDR1 and CDR2: SGHDN, FVKESK. The CDR3 here is CASSPRPRDRDSGANVLTF. CDR3 in DNA: TGTGCCAGCAGCCCTCGCCCGAGGGACAGGGACTCTGGGGCCAACGTCCTGACTTTC. The full variable domain, completed using reference TRBV14 and TRBJ2-6, is EAGVTQFPSHSVIEKGQTVTLRCDPISGHDNLYWYRRVMGKEIKFLLHFVKESKQDESGMPNNRFLAERTGGTYSTLKVQPAELEDSGVYFCASSPRPRDRDSGANVLTFGAGSRLTVL.

The chain links TRBV2 to TRBJ2-7; D is perhaps TRBD1 (6 bases). V was pared by 0 bases and J by 2 bases, with 20 bases between. Looked up from germline, CDR1 is SNHLY and CDR2 is FYNNEI. CDR3 size: 18 residues. The DNA of the CDR3 is TGTGCCAGCAGTGAAGCGCTTTCTCGTCTAGGACAGACCTACGAGCAGTACTTC. Protein: CASSEALSRLGQTYEQYF.

The chain recombines TRBV2 with TRBJ2-2; 9 bases align to TRBD1. The CDR3 is made up of 15 amino acids. The V and J ends lost 7 bases and 5 bases, in that order; junction bases with no gene match: 8. Germline V lookup: CDR1 SNHLY, CDR2 FYNNEI. For the CDR3, the DNA is TGTGCCAGCAATCCCACAGGGGGCAAAACCGGGGAGCTGTTTTTT. Amino acids: CASNPTGGKTGELFF.

The gene calls are TRBV28 and TRBJ2-7; 7 bases are a match to TRBD2. The germline V gene encodes CDR1 MDHEN and CDR2 SYDVKM. The CDR3 runs to 16 residues. Unmatched junction bases numbered 14, after V lost 6 bases and J lost 3 bases. The DNA of the CDR3 is TGTGCCAGCAGCCGCAGCGTCGCGGGAGCCTTCTACGAGCAGTACTTC. Its translation: CASSRSVAGAFYEQYF.

This chain links TRBV6-5 with TRBJ2-7; D not resolved. Trimming cost V 6 bases and J 0 bases, with 15 bases left between them. Germline-derived CDR1 and CDR2 are MNHEY and SVGAGI. The CDR3 consists of 15 residues. The CDR3, as DNA: TGTGCCAGCAGCCTCGACACCTCCGCCTCCTACGAGCAGTACTTC. The encoded protein is CASSLDTSASYEQYF.

The chain uses TRBV2 and TRBJ2-7; 13 positions agree with TRBD2. Per germline, CDR1 SNHLY and CDR2 FYNNEI. The length of the CDR3 is 14 residues. The J segment lost 7 bases and the V segment lost 8 bases, leaving 8 bases of the junction unmatched. CDR3 sequence reads: CASLLAGGPGEQYF. Here the CDR3 DNA reads TGTGCCAGCCTACTAGCGGGGGGGCCAGGTGAGCAGTACTTC.

J is TRBJ1-1 and V is TRBV10-2, with a tentative D call TRBD1 (5 bases). V lost 0 bases, J lost 0 bases, and 17 bases lay in between. Germline CDR1 and CDR2: WSHSY and SAAADI. This CDR3 region has 18 residues. For the CDR3, the DNA is TGCGCCAGCAGTGAGTCGATTGGGGCCAGTACTATGAACACTGAAGCTTTCTTT. Amino acid sequence: CASSESIGASTMNTEAFF.

J is TRBJ2-3 and V is TRBV29-1; 11 bases are shared with TRBD1. Germline CDR1 reads SQVTM; CDR2 reads ANQGSEA. J gave up 3 bases and V 6 bases, and 14 bases lay outside the gene matches. The length of the CDR3 is 17 residues. In DNA form, the CDR3 reads TGCAGCGTCGCTCAAAGGGACAGGGGGAAGGCGACAGATACGCAGTATTTT. This encodes CSVAQRDRGKATDTQYF.

The V call is TRBV7-9, the J call TRBJ1-6, with D perhaps matching TRBD1 (6 bases). The CDR3 is 16 amino acids. V shed 5 bases and J shed 14 bases, with 25 bases lying between them. Per the germline V gene, CDR1 is SEHNR and CDR2 is FQNEAQ (reference sequence). CDR3 in DNA: TGTGCCAGCAGCAAAAACACCCCGGGGGGCAAGGAGACCCTCCACTTT. Protein: CASSKNTPGGKETLHF.

The chain uses TRBV12-5 and TRBJ2-5, with a possible D match to TRBD2 (6 bases). Germline CDR1 is LGHNT and CDR2 is FRNRAP. Trimming shortened V by 6 bases and J by 9 bases, and 17 bases separated the two germline ends. The CDR3 loop spans 13 amino acids. CDR3 nucleotides: TGTGCTAGTGGGGGGGGAGGAGAGACCCCCCAGTACTTC. Protein: CASGGGGETPQYF.

This sequence joins TRBV15 and TRBJ2-5, with D perhaps TRBD2 (5 bases). From germline, CDR1 is LNHNV and CDR2 YYDKDF (reference sequence). The CDR3 extends over 16 amino acids. The V and J ends lost 0 bases and 2 bases respectively, with 13 bases between them. Here the CDR3 reads CATSRDLPGLQETQYF. The DNA of the CDR3 is TGTGCCACCAGCAGAGATCTCCCGGGGTTACAAGAGACCCAGTACTTC.

The chain couples TRBV6-5 to TRBJ2-5; 7 bases match TRBD2. From germline, CDR1 is MNHEY and CDR2 SVGAGI. This CDR3 contains 14 residues. After removal of 8 bases from V and 5 bases from J, the junction contained 11 bases not matched to a gene. The CDR3 spells CASSRPGGDETQYF. In DNA form, the CDR3 reads TGTGCCAGCTCACGCCCGGGGGGAGATGAGACCCAGTACTTC.

The chain joins TRBV2 to TRBJ1-1, with 10 bases matching TRBD1. The CDR3 covers 15 residues. CDR1 and CDR2 (germline): SNHLY, FYNNEI. The junction had 4 bases not matched to a gene; V was cut back by 1 base and J by 5 bases. CDR3 amino acids: CASSEGRTGGTEAFF. CDR3 nucleotides: TGTGCCAGCAGTGAAGGGCGGACAGGGGGGACTGAAGCTTTCTTT. Based on the CDR3 plus reference TRBV2 and TRBJ1-1, the full variable domain is EPEVTQTPSHQVTQMGQEVILRCVPISNHLYFYWYRQILGQKVEFLVSFYNNEISEKSEIFDDQFSVERPDGSNFTLKIRSTKLEDSAMYFCASSEGRTGGTEAFFGQGTRLTVV.

The J gene is TRBJ2-7, the V gene TRBV19, with a possible D match to TRBD1 (6 bases). CDR1 LNHDA and CDR2 SQIVND come from the germline V gene (reference sequence). The CDR3 contains 12 residues. Trimming stripped 5 bases from V and 5 bases from J, with 10 bases between. DNA of the CDR3: TGTGCCAGTAGTCCCAGGGGTCACGAGCAGTACTTC. This sequence encodes CASSPRGHEQYF.

The table lists this clone with a few counts. The chain employs TRBV19 and TRBJ2-7; 8 bases are a match to TRBD1. Germline values: CDR1 LNHDA, CDR2 SQIVND (reference sequence). J gave up 1 base and V 5 bases, and 7 bases lay outside the gene matches. The CDR3 totals 15 residues. The CDR3 DNA reads as TGTGCCAGTAGTCCAAGGACAGGGATATCCTACGAGCAGTACTTC. Translating it yields CASSPRTGISYEQYF.

The rearrangement links TRBV6-5 to TRBJ1-1; the D gene is possibly TRBD1 (5 bases). The CDR3 runs to 14 residues. The ends were cut back, 4 bases at V and 0 bases at J, with 9 bases in the middle. Germline V lookup: CDR1 MNHEY, CDR2 SVGAGI. The CDR3 DNA sequence: TGTGCCAGCAGTTCCCCGACAGTGAACACTGAAGCTTTCTTT. Translation gives CASSSPTVNTEAFF.

V gene TRBV27 combines with J gene TRBJ1-1; 8 positions agree with TRBD1. Trimming at V came to 4 bases and at J to 5 bases, leaving 6 bases not matched to a gene. CDR3 length: 14 residues. From germline, CDR1 is MNHEY and CDR2 SMNVEV (reference sequence). CDR3 DNA: TGTGCCAGCAGTTCGCGACAGGGGCTTACTGAAGCTTTCTTT. Its translation: CASSSRQGLTEAFF.

V is TRBV6-6 and J is TRBJ2-3; 9 bases map to TRBD2. The germline gives CDR1 MNHNY, CDR2 SVGAGI (reference sequence). The CDR3 is made up of 16 amino acids. The V gene end was trimmed by 3 bases and the J gene end by 2 bases; junction bases not matched to a gene: 6. The CDR3 DNA sequence: TGTGCCAGCAGTTATCGGACTAGCGCTATCACAGATACGCAGTATTTT. Amino acids: CASSYRTSAITDTQYF.